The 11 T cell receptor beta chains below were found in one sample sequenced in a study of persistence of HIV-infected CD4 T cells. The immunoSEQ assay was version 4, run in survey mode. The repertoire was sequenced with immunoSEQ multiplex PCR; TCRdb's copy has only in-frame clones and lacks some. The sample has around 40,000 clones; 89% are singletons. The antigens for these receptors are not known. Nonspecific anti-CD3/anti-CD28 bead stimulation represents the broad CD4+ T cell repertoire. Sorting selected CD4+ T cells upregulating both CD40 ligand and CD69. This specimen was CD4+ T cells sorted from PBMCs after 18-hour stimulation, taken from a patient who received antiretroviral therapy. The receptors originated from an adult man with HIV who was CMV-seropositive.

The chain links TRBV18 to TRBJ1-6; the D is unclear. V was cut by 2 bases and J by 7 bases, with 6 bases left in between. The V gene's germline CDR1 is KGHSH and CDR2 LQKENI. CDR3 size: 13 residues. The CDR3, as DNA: TGTGCCAGCTCACCAGGGAACAATTCACCCCTCCACTTT. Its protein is CASSPGNNSPLHF.

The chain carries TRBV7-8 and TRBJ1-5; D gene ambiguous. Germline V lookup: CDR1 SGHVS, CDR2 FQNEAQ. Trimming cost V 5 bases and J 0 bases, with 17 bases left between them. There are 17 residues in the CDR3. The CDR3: CASSPRGAYNSNQPQHF. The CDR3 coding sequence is TGTGCCAGCAGCCCCCGGGGAGCATACAATAGCAATCAGCCCCAGCATTTT.

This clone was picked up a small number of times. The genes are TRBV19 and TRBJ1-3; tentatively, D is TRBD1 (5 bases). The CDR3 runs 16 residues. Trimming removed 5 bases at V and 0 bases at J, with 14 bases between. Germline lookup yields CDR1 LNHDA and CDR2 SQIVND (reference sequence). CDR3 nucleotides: TGTGCCAGTAGTCGGAACGGGGCCTTCTCTGGAAACACCATATATTTT. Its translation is CASSRNGAFSGNTIYF.

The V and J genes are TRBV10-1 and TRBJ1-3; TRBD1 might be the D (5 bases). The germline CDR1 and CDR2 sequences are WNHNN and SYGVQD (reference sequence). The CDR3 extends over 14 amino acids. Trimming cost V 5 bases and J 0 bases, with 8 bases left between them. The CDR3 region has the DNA TGCGCCAGCAGTCCAGGGAGCTCTGGAAACACCATATATTTT. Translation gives CASSPGSSGNTIYF.

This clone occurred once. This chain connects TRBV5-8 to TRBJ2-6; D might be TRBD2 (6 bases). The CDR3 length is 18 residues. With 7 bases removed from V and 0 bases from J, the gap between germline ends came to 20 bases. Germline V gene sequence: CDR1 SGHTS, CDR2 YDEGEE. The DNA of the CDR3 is TGTGCCAGCTATCCCGGGGGTCTACCGTCCTCTGGGGCCAACGTCCTGACTTTC. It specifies CASYPGGLPSSGANVLTF.

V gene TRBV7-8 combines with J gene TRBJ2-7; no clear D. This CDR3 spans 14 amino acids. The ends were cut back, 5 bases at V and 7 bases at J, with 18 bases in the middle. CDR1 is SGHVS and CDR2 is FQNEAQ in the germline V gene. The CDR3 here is CASSPIDPPREQYF. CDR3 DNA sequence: TGTGCCAGCAGCCCCATTGACCCACCTCGAGAGCAGTACTTC.

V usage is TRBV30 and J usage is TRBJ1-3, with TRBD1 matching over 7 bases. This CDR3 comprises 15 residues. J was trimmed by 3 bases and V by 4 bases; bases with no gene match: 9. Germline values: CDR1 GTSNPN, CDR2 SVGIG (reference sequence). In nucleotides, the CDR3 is TGTGCCTGGACCCAGACAGGGACCGGTGGAAACACCATATATTTT. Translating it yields CAWTQTGTGGNTIYF.

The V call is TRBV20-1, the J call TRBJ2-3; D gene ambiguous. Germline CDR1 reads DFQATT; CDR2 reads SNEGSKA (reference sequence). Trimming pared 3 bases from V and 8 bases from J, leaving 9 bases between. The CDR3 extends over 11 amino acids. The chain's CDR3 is CSASSPGTQYF. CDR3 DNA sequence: TGCAGTGCTAGTTCCCCTGGTACGCAGTATTTT.

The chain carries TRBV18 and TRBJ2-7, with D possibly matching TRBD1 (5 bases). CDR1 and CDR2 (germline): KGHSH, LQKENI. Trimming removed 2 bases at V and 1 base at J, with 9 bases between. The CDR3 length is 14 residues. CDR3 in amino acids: CASSPKGKSYEQYF. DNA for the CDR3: TGTGCCAGCTCACCAAAGGGGAAGTCCTACGAGCAGTACTTC.

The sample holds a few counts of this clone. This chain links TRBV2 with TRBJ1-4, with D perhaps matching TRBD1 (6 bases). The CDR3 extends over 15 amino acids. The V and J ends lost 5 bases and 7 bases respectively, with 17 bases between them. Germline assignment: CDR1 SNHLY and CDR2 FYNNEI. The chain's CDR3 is CASSRGSGVGEKLFF. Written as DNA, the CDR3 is TGTGCCAGCAGTCGGGGGTCAGGGGTGGGTGAAAAACTGTTTTTT.

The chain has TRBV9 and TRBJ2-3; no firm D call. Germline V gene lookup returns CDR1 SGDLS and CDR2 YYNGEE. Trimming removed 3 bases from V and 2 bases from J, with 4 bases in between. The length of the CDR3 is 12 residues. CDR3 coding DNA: TGTGCCAGCAGCGAGAACACAGATACGCAGTATTTT. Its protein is CASSENTDTQYF. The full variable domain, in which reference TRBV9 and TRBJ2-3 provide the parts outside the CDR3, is DSGVTQTPKHLITATGQRVTLRCSPRSGDLSVYWYQQSLDQGLQFLIQYYNGEERAKGNILERFSAQQFPDLHSELNLSSLELGDSALYFCASSENTDTQYFGPGTRLTVL.